This T cell receptor beta chain was documented in a study of cytomegalovirus exposure and HLA in healthy donors. About the research overall: Roughly 85 million unique TCRs from HLA-typed donors made up an early data release.

The CDR3 consists of 12 residues. V lost 4 bases and J lost 4, with 10 bases in between. Germline CDR1 SQVTM, CDR2 ANQGSEA. Remarks on this clone: Its antigen is still unknown.

Findings and limits, study-wide: In vitro assays verified that three CMV-associated chains recognized CMV antigens specifically. In an earlier analysis, most TCR beta V segments were productive about 87% or about 30% of the time. Rarity held for most TCR sequences, but there were some public TCRs that occurred in many donors.

This PCR relied on a set of 60 Vbeta primers and 13 Jbeta primers. Method: immunoSEQ multiplex PCR; TCRdb's copy keeps in-frame clones and lacks some. Here the sample spans about 220,000 clones, roughly 87% being singletons. The material sequenced was PBMCs. This chain connects TRBV29-1 to TRBJ1-1; D ambiguous. The clonotype was recovered from a woman between 40 and 50 years old in good health and CMV-seropositive. Here the CDR3 DNA reads TGCAGCGTTGGACCCGGGGTCACTGAAGCTTTCTTT. Encoded protein: CSVGPGVTEAFF. Full variable domain (rest looked up from reference TRBV29-1 and TRBJ1-1): SAVISQKPSRDICQRGTSLTIQCQVDSQVTMMFWYRQQPGQSLTLIATANQGSEATYESGFVIDKFPISRPNLTFSTLTVSNMSPEDSSIYLCSVGPGVTEAFFGQGTRLTVV.